The 20 T cell receptor beta chains below come from one sample, sequenced in a study of blood T cell repertoires in COVID-19. Libraries were prepared by immunoSEQ multiplex PCR; TCRdb keeps only in-frame clonotypes and omits some of them. The sample contains about 230,000 clones, roughly 84% of which appear only once. The sequencing input was peripheral blood. These receptors came from a woman between 45 and 65 years old with acute or convalescent COVID-19.

The chain combines TRBV5-4 with TRBJ2-1; 12 bases match TRBD2. V lost 4 bases, J lost 6 bases, and 8 bases stayed unmatched. There are 16 residues in the CDR3. The germline CDR1 and CDR2 sequences are SGHNT and YYREEE (reference sequence). The CDR3 DNA follows: TGTGCCAGCAGCCCGAGACTAGCGGGAGTCTCCAATGAGCAGTTCTTC. Protein product: CASSPRLAGVSNEQFF. Using reference TRBV5-4 and TRBJ2-1 for the parts outside the CDR3, the full variable domain is ETGVTQSPTHLIKTRGQQVTLRCSSQSGHNTVSWYQQALGQGPQFIFQYYREEENGRGNFPPRFSGLQFPNYSSELNVNALELDDSALYLCASSPRLAGVSNEQFFGPGTRLTVL.

The CDR3: CASSRTGFDGYTF. DNA of the CDR3: TGTGCCAGCAGCCGGACAGGGTTCGATGGCTACACCTTC. The chain employs TRBV7-9 and TRBJ1-2, with 8 bases lining up with TRBD1. Germline V lookup: CDR1 SEHNR, CDR2 FQNEAQ (reference sequence). This CDR3 region has 13 residues. With V trimmed by 5 bases and J by 6 bases, 5 bases remained unmatched.

The chain recombines TRBV4-2 with TRBJ2-3; D perhaps matches TRBD2 (6 bases). Germline CDR1 is LGHNA and CDR2 is YNFKEQ. V was shortened by 3 bases and J by 4 bases, with 17 bases between the two germline ends. This CDR3 spans 16 amino acids. The CDR3 DNA is TGTGCCAGCAGCCAGAGGGTCAGCCGGGGGTCAGATACGCAGTATTTT. Residues: CASSQRVSRGSDTQYF.

This chain connects TRBV19 to TRBJ2-7; weak D call: TRBD1 (6 bases). CDR3 length equals 13 residues. V was pared by 3 bases and J by 6 bases, with 12 bases between. Germline V lookup: CDR1 LNHDA, CDR2 SQIVND (reference sequence). CDR3 amino acids: CASSISLQGEQYF. DNA of the CDR3: TGTGCCAGTAGTATTTCCCTACAGGGCGAGCAGTACTTC.

V is TRBV11-1 and J is TRBJ2-3, with TRBD1 matching 9 bases. CDR3 length equals 14 residues. Trimming removed 5 bases from V and 4 bases from J; junction bases left unmatched: 4. The V gene's germline CDR1 is SGHAT and CDR2 FQDESV (reference sequence). CDR3 coding DNA: TGTGCCAGCAGCCAACAGGGGGCGGCAGATACGCAGTATTTT. It specifies CASSQQGAADTQYF.

The V gene is TRBV3-1 (or the pseudogene TRBV3-2), the J gene TRBJ2-1, with 8 bases identical to TRBD2. This CDR3 spans 15 amino acids. The germline V gene encodes CDR1 LGHDT and CDR2 YNNKEL (reference sequence). The V gene end was trimmed by 2 bases and the J gene end by 7 bases; junction bases not matched to a gene: 7. The CDR3 region is CASSQRREGRNEQFF. Here the CDR3 DNA reads TGTGCCAGCAGCCAACGACGGGAGGGTAGGAATGAGCAGTTCTTC.

J is TRBJ1-1 and V is TRBV28; 10 bases agree with TRBD1. The CDR3 has 15 residues. Germline V gene sequence: CDR1 MDHEN, CDR2 SYDVKM. The V and J ends lost 5 bases and 6 bases, in that order; junction bases with no gene match: 9. DNA of the CDR3: TGTGCCAGCAGTATAAATAGCGGGACAGGGGCTGAAGCTTTCTTT. It translates to CASSINSGTGAEAFF. Full variable domain (remainder filled in from reference TRBV28 and TRBJ1-1): DVKVTQSSRYLVKRTGEKVFLECVQDMDHENMFWYRQDPGLGLRLIYFSYDVKMKEKGDIPEGYSVSREKKERFSLILESASTNQTSMYLCASSINSGTGAEAFFGQGTRLTVV.

The chain links TRBV5-5 to TRBJ2-3, with TRBD2 identical over 7 bases. Germline CDR1 reads SGHKS; CDR2 reads YYEKEE (reference sequence). The CDR3 loop spans 16 amino acids. Trimming at V came to 4 bases and at J to 0 bases, leaving 8 bases not matched to a gene. The CDR3 loop reads CASSRYLAASTDTQYF. The DNA for the CDR3 is TGTGCCAGCAGCCGTTACCTAGCGGCTAGCACAGATACGCAGTATTTT.

V is TRBV6-5 and J is TRBJ2-7; 10 bases align to TRBD1. V lost 7 bases to trimming and J lost 5 bases; unmatched junction nucleotides: 11. The CDR3 spans 15 residues. Germline assignment: CDR1 MNHEY and CDR2 SVGAGI. The DNA of the CDR3 is TGTGCCAGCAATTCGCGGGGGACAGGGGTTAACGAGCAGTACTTC. Amino acids: CASNSRGTGVNEQYF.

The chain recombines TRBV7-2 with TRBJ2-1; 12 nucleotides align to TRBD2. Germline CDR1 reads SGHTA; CDR2 reads FQGNSA. The junction had 1 base not matched to a gene; V was cut back by 0 bases and J by 7 bases. The CDR3 runs 15 residues. The CDR3 region has the DNA TGTGCCAGCAGCTTAGCCCTAGCGGGGGGGAATGAGCAGTTCTTC. This encodes CASSLALAGGNEQFF.

The chain combines TRBV4-3 with TRBJ2-1; the match to TRBD2 covers 7 bases. The CDR3 runs to 14 residues. Germline CDR1 reads LGHNA; CDR2 reads YSLEER. V gave up 4 bases and J gave up 4 bases; unmatched junction bases: 4. CDR3 DNA: TGCGCCAGCAGCCGGGACTATTCTTACAATGAGCAGTTCTTC. Its translation is CASSRDYSYNEQFF.

Of note for this clone: One end of the junction does not line up with germline, which may come from a read error. This chain links TRBV19 with TRBJ1-5, with TRBD1 matching over 8 bases. The germline V gene has CDR1 LNHDA and CDR2 SQIVND (reference sequence). CDR3 length equals 13 residues. This CDR3 is CASSLEDRAPQHF. CDR3 in DNA: TGTGCCAGTAGTCTAGAGGACAGGGCGCCCCAGCATTTT.

The J gene is TRBJ1-2, the V gene TRBV5-4; D ambiguous. Germline-derived CDR1 and CDR2 are SGHNT and YYREEE (reference sequence). This CDR3 has 14 amino acids. V was pared by 0 bases and J by 4 bases, with 10 bases between. In DNA, the CDR3 is TGTGCCAGCAGCTTGGCGGAGGGTTCCTATGGCTACACCTTC. Translating it yields CASSLAEGSYGYTF.

The rearrangement links TRBV3-1 (or the pseudogene TRBV3-2) to TRBJ2-1; D is undetermined. The CDR3 extends over 12 amino acids. Per germline, CDR1 LGHDT and CDR2 YNNKEL (reference sequence). With 1 base removed from V and 9 bases from J, the gap between germline ends came to 7 bases. The CDR3 region is CASSQVLVEQFF. The CDR3, as DNA: TGTGCCAGCAGCCAAGTGTTAGTTGAGCAGTTCTTC.

The table lists this clone with a few counts. V is TRBV4-3 and J is TRBJ1-6, with 9 bases identical to TRBD1. CDR3 length: 15 amino acids. V lost 3 bases, J lost 10 bases, and 7 bases stayed unmatched. Germline V CDR1 and CDR2: LGHNA, YSLEER. The DNA of the CDR3 is TGCGCCAGCAGCCAGGTGGACAGGGGAATGTCACCCCTCCACTTT. It is translated as CASSQVDRGMSPLHF.

The gene calls are TRBV28 and TRBJ2-2, with 10 bases lining up with TRBD1. V gave up 6 bases and J gave up 1 base; unmatched junction bases: 8. The germline V gene has CDR1 MDHEN and CDR2 SYDVKM. The CDR3 consists of 17 residues. The CDR3 here is CASRGRDRGLNTGELFF. The CDR3 bases are TGTGCCAGCAGGGGTAGGGACAGGGGTTTGAACACCGGGGAGCTGTTTTTT.

The V call is TRBV29-1, the J call TRBJ2-2, with D perhaps matching TRBD2 (6 bases). Germline V CDR1 and CDR2: SQVTM, ANQGSEA. The CDR3 runs 12 residues. Here the CDR3 reads CSGQEGTGELFF. CDR3 coding DNA: TGCAGTGGGCAGGAGGGGACCGGGGAGCTGTTTTTT.

V and J are TRBV11-3 and TRBJ1-2; 7 bases line up with TRBD1. Unmatched junction bases numbered 13, after V lost 4 bases and J lost 8 bases. Germline V gene lookup returns CDR1 SGHNT and CDR2 YENEEA. The CDR3 runs 15 residues. CDR3 in amino acids: CASSSGSGGTEGYTF. The CDR3 DNA sequence: TGTGCCAGCAGCTCCGGCTCAGGGGGGACGGAAGGCTACACCTTC.

The CDR3 loop is CASSPDKQETQYF. CDR3 nucleotide sequence: TGTGCCAGCTCACCAGACAAGCAAGAGACCCAGTACTTC. V is TRBV18 and J is TRBJ2-5, with D unclear. This CDR3 is 13 amino acids long. Germline V gene lookup returns CDR1 KGHSH and CDR2 LQKENI. V was trimmed by 2 bases and J by 2 bases, leaving 6 bases between them.

The chain joins TRBV28 to TRBJ2-5, with TRBD2 identical over 8 bases. CDR3 length: 14 amino acids. Germline V gene data show CDR1 as MDHEN and CDR2 as SYDVKM. The V segment lost 7 bases and the J segment 4 bases; nucleotides outside the gene matches: 8. CDR3 sequence: CASKPAGALETQYF. The CDR3 nucleotides are TGTGCCAGCAAACCAGCGGGAGCCCTAGAGACCCAGTACTTC.